This TCR beta chain was sequenced for a study of identical twins. A universal primer site was added by template switching, and unique molecular identifiers were carried by the cDNA. MiXCR, run by TCRdb on the 5' RACE reads, gives a single entry per CDR3 protein. The sample carries 200,000 to 300,000 distinct CDR3 sequences, over 9.5% recorded once. Findings of the study overall: Zero-insertion findings could be partly confounded by invariant cells (MAIT and iNKT cells).

Trimming at V came to 7 bases and at J to 1 base, leaving 2 bases not matched to a gene. The CDR3 extends over 13 amino acids. The germline gives CDR1 MDHEN, CDR2 SYDVKM. This clonotype was counted only a few times. Antigen specificity is unknown. V gene TRBV28 combines with J gene TRBJ2-5, with 8 bases lining up with TRBD2. Sequences were obtained from memory T cells sorted from blood. The clonotype originates from a man between 45 and 60 years old in good health. CDR3 amino acids: CASNGGAQETQYF. The CDR3 DNA reads TGTGCCAGCAACGGGGGGGCCCAAGAGACCCAGTACTTC.